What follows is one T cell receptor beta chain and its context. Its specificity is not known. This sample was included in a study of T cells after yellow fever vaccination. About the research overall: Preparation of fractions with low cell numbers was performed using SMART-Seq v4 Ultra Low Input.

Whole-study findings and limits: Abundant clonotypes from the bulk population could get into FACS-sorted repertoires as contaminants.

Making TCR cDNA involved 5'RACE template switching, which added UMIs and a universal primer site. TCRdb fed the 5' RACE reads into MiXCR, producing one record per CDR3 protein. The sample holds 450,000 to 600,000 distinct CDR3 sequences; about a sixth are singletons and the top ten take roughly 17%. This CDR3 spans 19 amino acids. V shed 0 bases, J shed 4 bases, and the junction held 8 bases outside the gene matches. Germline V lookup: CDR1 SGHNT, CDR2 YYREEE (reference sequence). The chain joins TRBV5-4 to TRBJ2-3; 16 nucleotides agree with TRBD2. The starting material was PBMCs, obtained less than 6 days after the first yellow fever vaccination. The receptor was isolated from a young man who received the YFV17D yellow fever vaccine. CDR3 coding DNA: TGTGCCAGCAGCTTGGATGGGACTAGCGGGGGGGCAGCCTCAGATACGCAGTATTTT. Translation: CASSLDGTSGGAASDTQYF.